These 11 T cell receptor beta chains were sequenced from one sample in a study of blood T cells in healthy people across ages (dated by TCRdb to about 2015). Library creation used 5' RACE. The reads were generated on an Illumina HiSeq 2500. A second PCR of roughly 7 to 11 cycles was performed with a sample-barcoded 5' primer and a J-beta primer mix. TCRdb's own reprocessing of the public reads used fastp at Q25 and MiXCR and kept productive beta chains. Every entry covers one CDR3 protein and lists the most common genes and DNA from its rows. Across this sample there are more than 500,000 distinct CDR3 sequences, with about a quarter seen only once. The ten largest clonotypes hold approximately 4% of the sample. The same sample was also used in a study of T cells of mothers and their children.

Sequencing was done on a sample of blood. These TCRs come from a boy aged 2 to 9 in good health.

The chain joins TRBV12-3 or TRBV12-4 to TRBJ2-1; D may correspond to TRBD1 or TRBD2 (5 bases each). The length of the CDR3 is 17 residues. V lost 5 bases, J lost 6 bases, and 23 bases lay in between. CDR3 residues: CASSLLPEDRTGNEQFF. The DNA of the CDR3 is TGTGCCAGCAGTCTTCTCCCGGAGGATCGTACAGGCAATGAGCAGTTCTTC.

This clonotype was counted only a few times. V is TRBV12-5 and J is TRBJ1-3; D unresolved. Trimming removed 3 bases from V and 7 bases from J, with 4 bases in between. The CDR3 spans 11 residues. The V gene's germline CDR1 is LGHNT and CDR2 FRNRAP. The CDR3 protein is CASGFPNTIYF. DNA of the CDR3: TGTGCTAGTGGTTTCCCGAACACCATATATTTT.

This rearrangement joins TRBV7-9 to TRBJ2-1; 8 nucleotides line up with TRBD1. Gene TRBJ2-7 matches the end of the DNA better, so the J call may be wrong. Germline values: CDR1 SEHNR, CDR2 FQNEAQ (reference sequence). CDR3 length equals 14 residues. The CDR3 protein is CASSFGQGRGEQYF. The DNA of the CDR3 is TGTGCCAGCAGCTTCGGACAGGGAAGAGGCGAGCAGTACTTC.

This chain connects TRBV14 to TRBJ2-6; no clear D. The CDR3 contains 18 residues. Germline CDR1 is SGHDN and CDR2 is FVKESK. V was pared by 3 bases and J by 0 bases, with 15 bases between. The CDR3 spells CASSQDHTSFSGANVLTF. DNA for the CDR3: TGTGCCAGCAGCCAGGACCATACCTCCTTCTCTGGGGCCAACGTCCTGACTTTC.

V and J are TRBV13 and TRBJ2-5; TRBD2 aligns across 8 bases. The last part of the DNA fits TRBJ2-7 better; the J call may be wrong. Germline-derived CDR1 and CDR2 are PRHDT and FYEKMQ (reference sequence). The CDR3 has 14 residues. CDR3 region: CASSFRGGGYEQYF. CDR3 nucleotide sequence: TGTGCCAGCAGCTTTCGGGGGGGAGGATACGAGCAGTACTTC.

The chain carries TRBV6-5 and TRBJ2-1, with TRBD2 identical over 14 bases. The V and J ends lost 4 bases and 5 bases, in that order; junction bases with no gene match: 7. CDR3 size: 17 residues. Germline CDR1 is MNHEY and CDR2 is SVGAGI. CDR3 loop: CASSSSGLAGVDNEQFF. The CDR3 DNA is TGTGCCAGCAGTTCCTCGGGACTAGCGGGGGTAGACAATGAGCAGTTCTTC.

The chain has TRBV20-1 and TRBJ2-1, with D perhaps matching TRBD1 or TRBD2 (6 bases each). The J call may be mistaken, given a closer DNA end match to TRBJ2-7. CDR1 is DFQATT, CDR2 SNEGSKA, per germline (reference sequence). The CDR3 runs 11 residues. The CDR3 DNA is TGCAGTGCGAGGGGGGTCAACGAGCAGTACTTC. Its translation is CSARGVNEQYF.

A few counts support this clonotype. The chain has TRBV5-1 and TRBJ2-5; 10 bases agree with TRBD2. The CDR3 has 14 amino acids. Per the germline V gene, CDR1 is SGHRS and CDR2 is YFSETQ. Trimming removed 3 bases from V and 7 bases from J; junction bases left unmatched: 6. The CDR3 DNA sequence: TGCGCCAGCAGCTCCCTAGCGGGGGAGGTGACCCAGTACTTC. Encoded protein: CASSSLAGEVTQYF.

There are many counts of this clonotype. The gene calls are TRBV7-8 and TRBJ2-5; D remains ambiguous. The CDR3 consists of 13 residues. V lost 4 bases, J lost 4 bases, and 10 bases lay in between. The germline gives CDR1 SGHVS, CDR2 FQNEAQ. CDR3 DNA: TGTGCCAGCAGCTCGGGTGGTCGAGAGACCCAGTACTTC. Protein: CASSSGGRETQYF.

This clonotype turned up a few times. The chain is built from TRBV29-1 and TRBJ2-7; no definite D call. V gave up 8 bases and J gave up 3 bases, with 17 bases separating them. Germline V gene data show CDR1 as SQVTM and CDR2 as ANQGSEA. The CDR3 contains 13 residues. CDR3 amino acids: CSTLRRANYEQYF. In nucleotides, the CDR3 is TGCAGCACTCTTAGACGGGCGAACTACGAGCAGTACTTC.

The rearrangement uses TRBV20-1 and TRBJ2-3; 7 nucleotides match TRBD2. This CDR3 has 16 residues. J lost 6 bases, V lost 0 bases, and 12 bases had no gene match. The germline V gene has CDR1 DFQATT and CDR2 SNEGSKA (reference sequence). This chain's CDR3 is CSARDQASGNKDTQYF. The CDR3 nucleotides read TGCAGTGCTAGAGATCAAGCTAGCGGAAATAAGGATACGCAGTATTTT.